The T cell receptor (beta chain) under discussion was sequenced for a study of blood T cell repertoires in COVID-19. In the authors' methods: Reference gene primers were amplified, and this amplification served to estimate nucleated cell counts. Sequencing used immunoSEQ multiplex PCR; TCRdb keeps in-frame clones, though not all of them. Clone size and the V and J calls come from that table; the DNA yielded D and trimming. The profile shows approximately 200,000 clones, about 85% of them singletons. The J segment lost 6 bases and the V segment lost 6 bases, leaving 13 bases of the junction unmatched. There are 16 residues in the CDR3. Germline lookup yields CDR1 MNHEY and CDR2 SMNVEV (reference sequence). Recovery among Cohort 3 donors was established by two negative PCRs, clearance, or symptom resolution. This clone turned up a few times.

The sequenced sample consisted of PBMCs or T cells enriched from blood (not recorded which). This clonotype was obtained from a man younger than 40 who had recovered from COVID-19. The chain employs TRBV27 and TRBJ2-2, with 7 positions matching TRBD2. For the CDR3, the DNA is TGTGCCAGCAGCATACCGGGACTTGGGGGGGCCGGGGAGCTGTTTTTT. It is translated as CASSIPGLGGAGELFF.